The 24 T cell receptor beta chains below all came from one sample that was sequenced in a study of cytomegalovirus exposure and HLA in healthy donors. Generated by immunoSEQ multiplex PCR, the TCRdb table keeps only in-frame clones and is missing some. The data show around 34,000 clones, about 93% seen once. The specimen sequenced was PBMCs. The receptors originated from a man between 18 and 35 years old in good health and CMV-seronegative.

The chain has TRBV7-2 and TRBJ2-7, with D hard to call. V lost 1 base to trimming and J lost 0 bases, with 7 bases between them. Germline CDR1 SGHTA, CDR2 FQGNSA. The CDR3 extends over 14 amino acids. The CDR3 DNA sequence: TGTGCCAGCAGCTTAGATACGAGCTCCTACGAGCAGTACTTC. Translated: CASSLDTSSYEQYF.

This clone was recorded only once. J is TRBJ1-5 and V is TRBV7-2, with D tentatively TRBD1 (6 bases). V was cut by 6 bases and J by 8 bases, with 11 bases left in between. Germline V CDR1 and CDR2: SGHTA, FQGNSA. The CDR3 consists of 12 residues. The CDR3 DNA reads as TGTGCCAGCAGTTTGGACAGCGAGCCCCAGCATTTT. It translates to CASSLDSEPQHF.

The chain has TRBV9 and TRBJ1-1; 8 nucleotides align to TRBD1. This CDR3 has 15 residues. The V segment lost 1 base and the J segment 4 bases; nucleotides outside the gene matches: 6. The germline CDR1 and CDR2 sequences are SGDLS and YYNGEE. CDR3 bases: TGTGCCAGCAGCGTAAGGTCCACAGGGGGCACTGAAGCTTTCTTT. Translated: CASSVRSTGGTEAFF.

This clone was counted once. J is TRBJ1-5 and V is TRBV5-1; tentative D call: TRBD1 (5 bases). CDR3 length equals 15 residues. V lost 4 bases to trimming and J lost 4 bases, with 15 bases between them. From germline, CDR1 is SGHRS and CDR2 YFSETQ. The CDR3 protein is CASSNGLGGNQPQHF. CDR3 coding DNA: TGCGCCAGCAGCAATGGCCTCGGGGGGAATCAGCCCCAGCATTTT.

The rearrangement links TRBV7-8 to TRBJ2-1; 7 bases line up with TRBD2. J lost 4 bases, V lost 5 bases, and 2 bases had no gene match. The CDR3 covers 13 residues. From germline, CDR1 is SGHVS and CDR2 FQNEAQ. CDR3 bases: TGTGCCAGCAGCCCGGGGGGATACAATGAGCAGTTCTTC. The encoded protein is CASSPGGYNEQFF.

The V call is TRBV6-5, the J call TRBJ1-5, with D unresolved. Germline CDR1 MNHEY, CDR2 SVGAGI. V lost 5 bases and J 1 base, leaving 9 bases between the germline ends. The CDR3 contains 14 residues. DNA of the CDR3: TGTGCCAGCAGTGGATTGGGCAGCAATCAGCCCCAGCATTTT. Residues: CASSGLGSNQPQHF.

V gene TRBV30 combines with J gene TRBJ2-1; D is possibly TRBD2 (5 bases). CDR1 is GTSNPN, CDR2 SVGIG, per germline (reference sequence). This CDR3 has 15 residues. V was shortened by 1 base and J by 0 bases, with 10 bases between the two germline ends. The CDR3 reads CAWSAGLISYNEQFF. CDR3 in DNA: TGTGCCTGGAGTGCTGGACTTATCTCCTACAATGAGCAGTTCTTC.

The CDR3 loop reads CASSLWGPSYEQYF. The CDR3 DNA reads as TGTGCCAGCAGCTTATGGGGGCCCTCCTACGAGCAGTACTTC. The chain uses TRBV7-9 and TRBJ2-7; D perhaps matches TRBD1 (6 bases). The germline V gene has CDR1 SEHNR and CDR2 FQNEAQ (reference sequence). Between the trimmed V and J ends, which lost 2 bases and 0 bases, there was a span of 8 bases. This CDR3 comprises 14 residues.

CDR3 sequence reads: CAVNRQTQEKLFF. In DNA form, the CDR3 reads TGTGCCGTTAATAGACAGACTCAAGAAAAACTGTTTTTT. The chain links TRBV28 to TRBJ1-4; D possibly corresponds to TRBD1 (5 bases). Germline CDR1 and CDR2: MDHEN and SYDVKM. Trimming removed 11 bases from V and 8 bases from J, with 18 bases in between. The CDR3 has 13 residues.

This chain uses TRBV19 with TRBJ2-7, with a weak D call TRBD2 (6 bases). Germline V gives CDR1 LNHDA, CDR2 SQIVND (reference sequence). V lost 2 bases to trimming and J lost 2 bases, with 16 bases between them. The CDR3 is made up of 16 amino acids. The CDR3 bases are TGTGCCAGTAGTATACTGGCGGGGACGGGGACCTACGAGCAGTACTTC. It is translated as CASSILAGTGTYEQYF.

This chain joins TRBV28 and TRBJ2-7, with 8 bases fitting TRBD2. The trim removed 1 base at V and 3 bases at J, leaving 2 bases unmatched. The CDR3 is 14 amino acids. Looked up from germline, CDR1 is MDHEN and CDR2 is SYDVKM. The CDR3 is CASSLSRGGYEQYF. The CDR3, as DNA: TGTGCCAGCAGTTTATCCCGGGGGGGCTACGAGCAGTACTTC. Complete variable domain (other parts from reference TRBV28 and TRBJ2-7): DVKVTQSSRYLVKRTGEKVFLECVQDMDHENMFWYRQDPGLGLRLIYFSYDVKMKEKGDIPEGYSVSREKKERFSLILESASTNQTSMYLCASSLSRGGYEQYFGPGTRLTVT.

This clone was recorded only once. The chain recombines TRBV18 with TRBJ2-5; TRBD2 might be the D (5 bases). The V and J ends lost 0 bases and 8 bases respectively, with 19 bases between them. Germline assignment: CDR1 KGHSH and CDR2 LQKENI. This CDR3 is 16 amino acids long. CDR3 nucleotides: TGTGCCAGCTCACCACCGGAGGTAGACGGAAGAGACACCCAGTACTTC. Amino acid sequence: CASSPPEVDGRDTQYF.

The chain is built from TRBV10-1 and TRBJ1-1; a weak D match, TRBD1 (6 bases). Trimming removed 8 bases at V and 5 bases at J, with 18 bases between. The germline V gene has CDR1 WNHNN and CDR2 SYGVQD (reference sequence). The CDR3 covers 14 residues. The CDR3 sequence: CASQESQGQTEAFF. The CDR3 coding sequence is TGCGCCAGCCAAGAGAGTCAGGGGCAGACTGAAGCTTTCTTT.

This clone has more than one count but fewer than ten. The chain recombines TRBV7-8 with TRBJ1-2; 7 bases are shared with TRBD1. Germline V lookup: CDR1 SGHVS, CDR2 FQNEAQ. The ends lost 2 bases at V and 7 bases at J; junction bases unmatched: 7. The CDR3 consists of 14 residues. The CDR3 loop reads CASSLIGGDSGYTF. Written as DNA, the CDR3 is TGTGCCAGCAGCTTAATCGGGGGGGACAGTGGCTACACCTTC.

The V call is TRBV5-1, the J call TRBJ2-2; 10 nucleotides align to TRBD1. V lost 0 bases, J lost 6 bases, and 2 bases stayed unmatched. The V gene's germline CDR1 is SGHRS and CDR2 YFSETQ. The CDR3 runs to 15 residues. The chain's CDR3 is CASSLEDRGSGELFF. The CDR3 DNA reads TGCGCCAGCAGCTTGGAGGACAGGGGGTCCGGGGAGCTGTTTTTT.

The chain couples TRBV9 to TRBJ2-1, with D maybe TRBD1 (5 bases). This CDR3 comprises 16 residues. Germline CDR1 reads SGDLS; CDR2 reads YYNGEE. V dropped 0 bases and J dropped 0 bases, with 10 bases sitting between them. The CDR3 sequence is CASSVVGATSYNEQFF. In DNA form, the CDR3 reads TGTGCCAGCAGCGTAGTTGGGGCGACCTCCTACAATGAGCAGTTCTTC.

The gene calls are TRBV5-1 and TRBJ2-3, with TRBD2 matching over 7 bases. The length of the CDR3 is 15 residues. In germline, CDR1 is SGHRS, CDR2 YFSETQ. The ends lost 4 bases at V and 1 base at J; junction bases unmatched: 6. CDR3 nucleotides: TGCGCCAGCAGCCTCAGGGCGGGAGGCACAGATACGCAGTATTTT. Translated, it gives CASSLRAGGTDTQYF.

This clone was found a few times. This chain joins TRBV19 and TRBJ2-5; tentatively, D is TRBD1 (5 bases). The CDR3 has 15 residues. Germline-derived CDR1 and CDR2 are LNHDA and SQIVND (reference sequence). V was shortened by 5 bases and J by 5 bases, with 18 bases between the two germline ends. The CDR3: CASSQGLGASETQYF. CDR3 in DNA: TGTGCCAGTAGTCAGGGTTTAGGAGCATCGGAGACCCAGTACTTC.

The gene calls are TRBV12-5 and TRBJ1-5; D might be TRBD1 (5 bases). The CDR3 has 14 amino acids. CDR1 and CDR2 (germline): LGHNT, FRNRAP. With 5 bases removed from V and 5 bases from J, the gap between germline ends came to 13 bases. The CDR3 DNA is TGTGCTAGTGGTGCCGACAGTGGGTATCAGCCCCAGCATTTT. Translating it yields CASGADSGYQPQHF.

This sequence joins TRBV25-1 and TRBJ1-4; D perhaps matches TRBD1 (5 bases). CDR3 length equals 15 residues. Trimming removed 1 base at V and 5 bases at J, with 11 bases between. Germline CDR1 MGHDK, CDR2 SYGVNS. CDR3 residues: CASSELGGPNEKLFF. For the CDR3, the DNA is TGTGCCAGCAGTGAATTGGGGGGTCCGAATGAAAAACTGTTTTTT.

The chain is built from TRBV5-6 and TRBJ2-1, with 9 bases matching TRBD2. Germline values: CDR1 SGHDT, CDR2 YYEEEE. The CDR3 length is 16 residues. The V gene end was trimmed by 3 bases and the J gene end by 8 bases; junction bases not matched to a gene: 12. The CDR3 DNA follows: TGTGCCAGCAGCTCGGCCCAAGGACTAGCGTACCATGAGCAGTTCTTC. It is translated as CASSSAQGLAYHEQFF.

The genes are TRBV10-3 and TRBJ2-7, with 7 bases matching TRBD2. Germline V gene sequence: CDR1 ENHRY, CDR2 SYGVKD. This CDR3 has 12 residues. The J segment lost 7 bases and the V segment lost 4 bases, leaving 4 bases of the junction unmatched. The CDR3, as DNA: TGTGCCATCAGTGGAACCGGGAGGGAGCAGTACTTC. Its protein is CAISGTGREQYF.

The J gene is TRBJ1-1, the V gene TRBV7-3; D remains ambiguous. This CDR3 region has 15 residues. Trimming took 0 bases from V and 0 from J, leaving 8 bases between them. CDR1 is SGHTA, CDR2 FQGTGA, per germline. The CDR3 DNA follows: TGTGCCAGCAGCTTAACTCAGATAATGAACACTGAAGCTTTCTTT. It translates to CASSLTQIMNTEAFF.

This clone has just a few counts. This chain joins TRBV5-1 and TRBJ1-5; D remains ambiguous. The germline CDR1 and CDR2 sequences are SGHRS and YFSETQ. V lost 2 bases and J 0 bases, leaving 9 bases between the germline ends. This CDR3 region has 15 residues. The CDR3 bases are TGCGCCAGCAGCTTTAGCGGGGATAGCAATCAGCCCCAGCATTTT. It yields the protein CASSFSGDSNQPQHF.